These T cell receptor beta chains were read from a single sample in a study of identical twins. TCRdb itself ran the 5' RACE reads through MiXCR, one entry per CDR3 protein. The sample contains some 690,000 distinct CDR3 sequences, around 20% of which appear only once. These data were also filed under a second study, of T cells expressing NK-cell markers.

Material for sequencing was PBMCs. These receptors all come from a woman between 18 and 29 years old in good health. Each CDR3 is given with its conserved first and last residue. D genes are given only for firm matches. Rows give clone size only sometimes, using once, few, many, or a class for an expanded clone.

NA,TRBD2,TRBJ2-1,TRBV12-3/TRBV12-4,TGTGCCAGCAGATTTCCAAAGTTAGCGGGGCAATACAATGAGCAGTTCTTC,CASRFPKLAGQYNEQFF
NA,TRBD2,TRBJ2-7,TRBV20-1,TGCAGTGCTACTAGCGGGGGGGCGGGGCAGTACTTC,CSATSGGAGQYF
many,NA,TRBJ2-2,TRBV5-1,TGCGCCAGCAGCCCACGGAGTGACGGGGAGCTGTTTTTT,CASSPRSDGELFF
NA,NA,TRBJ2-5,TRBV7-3,TGTGCCAGCAGCCCCGGCCTACAAGACCAAGAGACCCAGTACTTC,CASSPGLQDQETQYF
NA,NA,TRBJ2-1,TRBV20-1,TGCAGTGCTCCTATCCTCACGGGAGCCATCTACAATGAGCAGTTCTTC,CSAPILTGAIYNEQFF
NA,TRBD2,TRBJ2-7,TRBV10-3,TGTGCCATCGCAAGCGGGAGCTCCTACGAGCAGTACTTC,CAIASGSSYEQYF
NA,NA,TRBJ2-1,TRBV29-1,TGCAGCGCCGAAGACTGGGACAATGAGCAGTTCTTC,CSAEDWDNEQFF
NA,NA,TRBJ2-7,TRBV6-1,TGTGCCAGCAGTGGAGTGGGGATAGGCACCTACGAGCAGTACTTC,CASSGVGIGTYEQYF
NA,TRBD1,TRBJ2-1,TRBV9,TGTGCCAGCAGCCCCGGACAGGGGAACTACAATGAGCAGTTCTTC,CASSPGQGNYNEQFF
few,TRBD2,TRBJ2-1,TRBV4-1,TGCGCCAGCAGCTCCGGGACTAGCGGAGGGTACAATGAGCAGTTCTTC,CASSSGTSGGYNEQFF
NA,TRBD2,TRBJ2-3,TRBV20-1,TGCTGTGCAACTCGAAGGCGGGGGGGCCGGGCAGATACGCAGTATTTT,CCATRRRGGRADTQYF
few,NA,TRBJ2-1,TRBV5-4,TGTGCCAGCAGCCCTGCACCCGCGTCCTACAATGAGCAGTTCTTC,CASSPAPASYNEQFF
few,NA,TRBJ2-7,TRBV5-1,TGCGCCAGCAGCGGGGCGGGCCCTGTCGAGCAGTACTTC,CASSGAGPVEQYF
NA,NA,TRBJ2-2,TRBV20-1,TGCAGTGCTAGAGAGGCAGGGGGGCCCGGGGAGCTGTTTTTT,CSAREAGGPGELFF
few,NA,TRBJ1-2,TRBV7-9,TGTGCCAGCAGCTCGCAGGGGATCGATGGCTACACCTTC,CASSSQGIDGYTF
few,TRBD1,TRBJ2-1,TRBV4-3,TGCGCCAGCAGCCAACAATCCGGGACAGGAAATGAGCAGTTCTTC,CASSQQSGTGNEQFF
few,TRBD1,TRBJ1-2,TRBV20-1,TGCAGTGCTAGTGGGCGCACGGGACAGGGTGACTTTGGCTACACCTTC,CSASGRTGQGDFGYTF
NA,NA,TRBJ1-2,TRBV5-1,TGCGCCAGCAGCCTGACTCAGGTCAGCAACTATGGCTACACCTTC,CASSLTQVSNYGYTF
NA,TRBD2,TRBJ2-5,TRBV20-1,TGCAGTGCTGTGGTCGGACTAGCGGGAGAGACCCAGTACTTC,CSAVVGLAGETQYF
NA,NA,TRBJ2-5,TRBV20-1,TGCAGTGCTAGACCGGAGACCCTAGAGACCCAGTACTTC,CSARPETLETQYF
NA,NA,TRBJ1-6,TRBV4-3,TGCGCCAGCAGCCAGGAGACCAGTTATAATTCACCCCTCCACTTT,CASSQETSYNSPLHF
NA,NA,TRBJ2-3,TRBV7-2,TGTGCCAGCCCACCCAAACTGACAGATACGCAGTATTTT,CASPPKLTDTQYF
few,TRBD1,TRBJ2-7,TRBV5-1,TGCGCCAGCAGCTCACCGGGACAGGGGGAATACGAGCAGTACTTC,CASSSPGQGEYEQYF
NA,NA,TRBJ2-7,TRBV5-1,TGCGCCAGCAGCTTTTCGCGGGACTACGAGCAGTACTTC,CASSFSRDYEQYF
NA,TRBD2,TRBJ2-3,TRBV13,TGTGCCAGCAGCATCCTAGCGGGAGGCGTCACAGATACGCAGTATTTT,CASSILAGGVTDTQYF
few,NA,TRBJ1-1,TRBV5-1,TGCGCCAGCACACTAGGGAACACTGAAGCTTTCTTT,CASTLGNTEAFF
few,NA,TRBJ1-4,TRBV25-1,TGTGCCAGCACCCGACTTGAGGAGAATGAAAAACTGTTTTTT,CASTRLEENEKLFF
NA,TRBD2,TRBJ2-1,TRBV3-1,TGTGCCAGCAGCCCCGGACTAGCGAGTAACAATGAGCAGTTCTTC,CASSPGLASNNEQFF
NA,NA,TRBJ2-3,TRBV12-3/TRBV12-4,TGTGCCAGCAGTTTCGGGATGGATACGCAGTATTTT,CASSFGMDTQYF
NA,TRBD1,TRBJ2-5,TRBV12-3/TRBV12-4,TGTGCCAGCAGTAGACAGGGGGCTCGGGAGACCCAGTACTTC,CASSRQGARETQYF
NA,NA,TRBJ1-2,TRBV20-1,TGCAGTGCCATAGGGGAGGTGTATGGCTACACCTTC,CSAIGEVYGYTF
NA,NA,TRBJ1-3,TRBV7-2,TGTGCCAGCAGCTTGGGCCCTGGGACGGCTGGAAACACCATATATTTT,CASSLGPGTAGNTIYF
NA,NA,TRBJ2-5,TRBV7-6,TGTGCCAGCAGCTCCGAGGTCGCCTCAGGAGAGACCCAGTACTTC,CASSSEVASGETQYF
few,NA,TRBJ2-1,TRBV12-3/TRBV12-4,TGTGCCAGCAGTTTAGGTCCGAAGCCTGATGAGCAGTTCTTC,CASSLGPKPDEQFF
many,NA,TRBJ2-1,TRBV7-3,TGTGCCAGCAGCTTATATGGAGGGGCTAACAATGAGCAGTTCTTC,CASSLYGGANNEQFF
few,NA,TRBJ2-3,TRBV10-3,TGTGCCATCAGTGAGTCGAAGGTCGTCCCGGATACGCAGTATTTT,CAISESKVVPDTQYF
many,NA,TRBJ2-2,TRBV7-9,TGTGCCAGCAGCTACTCAAACGGGGGGCCCACCGGGGAGCTGTTTTTT,CASSYSNGGPTGELFF
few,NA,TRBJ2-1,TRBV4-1,TGCGCCAGCAGCCAAGATGTGGGTGAGCAGTTCTTC,CASSQDVGEQFF
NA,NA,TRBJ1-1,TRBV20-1,TGCAGTGCTGCCCGACAGAGCACTGAAGCTTTCTTT,CSAARQSTEAFF
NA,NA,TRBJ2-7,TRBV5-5,TGTGCCAGCAGCTTGCTGGGAGCGGAGGGCGACGAGCAGTACTTC,CASSLLGAEGDEQYF
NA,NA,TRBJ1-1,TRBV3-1,TGTGCCAGCAGTTTAGGGGCAGCCTCGTCAAACACTGAAGCTTTCTTT,CASSLGAASSNTEAFF
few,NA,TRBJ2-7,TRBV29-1,TGCAGCGTTGTCCCGCGGCCGAGCTCCTACGAGCAGTACTTC,CSVVPRPSSYEQYF